These 28 T cell receptor beta chains share one sample of origin, sequenced in a study of identical twins. TCRdb reprocessed the 5' RACE reads with MiXCR, giving one entry per CDR3 protein. The data contain 550,000 to 700,000 distinct CDR3 sequences, 9.6% of them singletons. These data also formed part of another study, on yellow fever vaccine responses in identical twins.

Sequences were obtained from PBMCs. All receptors come from a woman between 18 and 29 years old in good health.

This chain joins TRBV25-1 and TRBJ2-3, with no clear D. This CDR3 has 15 residues. With 5 bases removed from V and 4 bases from J, the gap between germline ends came to 16 bases. The germline CDR1 and CDR2 sequences are MGHDK and SYGVNS. Here the CDR3 DNA reads TGTGCCAGCAGTCCTTCTCGGCGCGGTGCAGATACGCAGTATTTT. Translating it yields CASSPSRRGADTQYF.

This clonotype was detected a few times. The chain recombines TRBV27 with TRBJ2-7, with 8 bases lining up with TRBD2. With 7 bases clipped from V and 6 bases from J, the junction kept 8 bases outside the gene matches. The CDR3 spans 13 residues. Germline CDR1 and CDR2: MNHEY and SMNVEV (reference sequence). The CDR3 coding sequence is TGTGCCAGCACTCCCGGGGGGGAACGCGAGCAGTACTTC. This gives the protein CASTPGGEREQYF.

Many counts were recorded for this clonotype. The genes are TRBV7-3 and TRBJ2-3, with 13 bases identical to TRBD2. V shed 4 bases and J 4 bases; nucleotides not matched to a gene: 5. There are 16 residues in the CDR3. The germline V gene encodes CDR1 SGHTA and CDR2 FQGTGA. The CDR3 here is CASSSGLAGASDTQYF. CDR3 sequence (DNA): TGTGCCAGCAGCTCAGGACTAGCGGGGGCCTCAGATACGCAGTATTTT.

This clonotype was recorded at least ten times. This chain links TRBV29-1 with TRBJ2-3; TRBD2 might be the D (5 bases). Germline V gene lookup returns CDR1 SQVTM and CDR2 ANQGSEA. V was clipped by 3 bases and J by 4 bases, with 14 bases between them. The CDR3 contains 14 residues. CDR3 sequence reads: CSVDGLTLADTQYF. The CDR3 nucleotides read TGCAGCGTTGACGGACTCACCCTCGCAGATACGCAGTATTTT.

The chain uses TRBV5-6 and TRBJ2-1; possibly TRBD1 for D (5 bases). This CDR3 is 16 amino acids long. Trimming shortened V by 4 bases and J by 2 bases, and 16 bases separated the two germline ends. Looked up from germline, CDR1 is SGHDT and CDR2 is YYEEEE. This CDR3 is CASSIGHLQAYNEQFF. CDR3 DNA sequence: TGTGCCAGCAGCATAGGACATTTACAGGCCTACAATGAGCAGTTCTTC. Based on the CDR3 plus reference TRBV5-6 and TRBJ2-1, the full variable domain is DAGVTQSPTHLIKTRGQQVTLRCSPKSGHDTVSWYQQALGQGPQFIFQYYEEEERQRGNFPDRFSGHQFPNYSSELNVNALLLGDSALYLCASSIGHLQAYNEQFFGPGTRLTVL.

V and J are TRBV5-1 and TRBJ2-1, with 10 bases lining up with TRBD2. The CDR3 contains 18 residues. Germline values: CDR1 SGHRS, CDR2 YFSETQ. V dropped 0 bases and J dropped 4; count of bases not matched to a gene: 10. In DNA form, the CDR3 reads TGCGCCAGCAGCTTGGCCTTAGCTAGCGGGGGCCAATACAATGAGCAGTTCTTC. As protein: CASSLALASGGQYNEQFF. Looking up the rest from reference TRBV5-1 and TRBJ2-1 gives the full variable domain: KAGVTQTPRYLIKTRGQQVTLSCSPISGHRSVSWYQQTPGQGLQFLFEYFSETQRNKGNFPGRFSGRQFSNSRSEMNVSTLELGDSALYLCASSLALASGGQYNEQFFGPGTRLTVL.

This clonotype occurred many times. The rearrangement uses TRBV4-2 and TRBJ2-2; no reliable D call. Trimming took 0 bases from V and 3 from J, leaving 8 bases between them. The CDR3 loop spans 15 amino acids. From germline, CDR1 is LGHNA and CDR2 YNFKEQ. The CDR3 nucleotides read TGTGCCAGCAGCCAAGATGCCTCGTACACCGGGGAGCTGTTTTTT. Translation: CASSQDASYTGELFF.

This clonotype was seen repeatedly, ten times or more. This chain's CDR3 is CASSRDPEEAFF. The CDR3 DNA reads TGTGCCAGCAGCCGGGACCCCGAGGAAGCTTTCTTT. The gene calls are TRBV12-3 or TRBV12-4 and TRBJ1-1; maybe TRBD1 (5 bases). The CDR3 is 12 amino acids. V was trimmed by 6 bases and J by 8 bases, leaving 13 bases between them.

The rearrangement uses TRBV20-1 and TRBJ2-5, with D unresolved. CDR3 size: 12 residues. Trimming cost V 8 bases and J 5 bases, with 15 bases left between them. Germline V gene lookup returns CDR1 DFQATT and CDR2 SNEGSKA (reference sequence). This CDR3 is CSPRFQAETQYF. CDR3 coding DNA: TGCAGTCCCAGGTTTCAGGCCGAGACCCAGTACTTC.

This clonotype was seen a handful of times. V and J are TRBV12-3 or TRBV12-4 and TRBJ1-2; 7 bases are a match to TRBD1. The CDR3 covers 13 residues. V shed 7 bases, J shed 2 bases, and the junction held 4 bases outside the gene matches. The CDR3 DNA reads as TGTGCCAGCATGACAGGGATGAACTATGGCTACACCTTC. Amino acid sequence: CASMTGMNYGYTF.

The chain links TRBV6-2 or TRBV6-3 to TRBJ2-7; 8 bases match TRBD2. The trim removed 5 bases at V and 1 base at J, leaving 10 bases unmatched. The germline V gene has CDR1 MNHEY and CDR2 SVGEGT. This CDR3 contains 16 residues. The CDR3 is CASSNIAGPGSYEQYF. In DNA form, the CDR3 reads TGTGCCAGCAGTAACATAGCGGGGCCGGGGTCCTACGAGCAGTACTTC.

This clonotype occurred a few times. This chain joins TRBV7-9 and TRBJ2-4; D might be TRBD2 (5 bases). Trimming removed 5 bases at V and 6 bases at J, with 14 bases between. The CDR3 covers 14 residues. Germline V gene data show CDR1 as SEHNR and CDR2 as FQNEAQ (reference sequence). CDR3 loop: CASSPGGDLNIQYF. Written as DNA, the CDR3 is TGTGCCAGCAGCCCCGGAGGAGATTTAAACATTCAGTACTTC.

This clonotype was seen repeatedly, ten times or more. The gene calls are TRBV5-1 and TRBJ1-1; a weak D match, TRBD1 (5 bases). Looked up from germline, CDR1 is SGHRS and CDR2 is YFSETQ. Trimming stripped 1 base from V and 5 bases from J, with 15 bases between. There are 15 residues in the CDR3. The CDR3 nucleotides read TGCGCCAGCAGCTTGCCCCAGGCGGGGCAGACTGAAGCTTTCTTT. Translated: CASSLPQAGQTEAFF.

The chain couples TRBV30 to TRBJ2-7; unclear D gene. Germline V gene sequence: CDR1 GTSNPN, CDR2 SVGIG (reference sequence). Trimming pared 3 bases from V and 0 bases from J, leaving 6 bases between. This CDR3 has 12 amino acids. The CDR3 coding sequence is TGTGCCTGGAGCCCGGGCTCCTACGAGCAGTACTTC. The encoded protein is CAWSPGSYEQYF. The variable domain in full, with the rest retrieved from reference TRBV30 and TRBJ2-7, is SQTIHQWPATLVQPVGSPLSLECTVEGTSNPNLYWYRQAAGRGLQLLFYSVGIGQISSEVPQNLSASRPQDRQFILSSKKLLLSDSGFYLCAWSPGSYEQYFGPGTRLTVT.

This clonotype occurred a few times. The chain combines TRBV12-3 or TRBV12-4 with TRBJ2-1, with D tentatively TRBD2 (5 bases). This CDR3 is built from 16 residues. The V end was cut by 7 bases, the J end by 6 bases, with 22 bases between. The CDR3 DNA reads TGTGCCAGCACCCCTATAAGCGGCTCACCTATCAATGAGCAGTTCTTC. As protein: CASTPISGSPINEQFF.

This clonotype has a handful of counts. This chain uses TRBV29-1 with TRBJ2-3; D gene unclear. Trimming stripped 8 bases from V and 1 base from J, with 10 bases between. Looked up from germline, CDR1 is SQVTM and CDR2 is ANQGSEA. This CDR3 has 12 residues. CDR3 loop: CSLRNRTDTQYF. CDR3 DNA: TGCAGCCTCCGGAATCGCACAGATACGCAGTATTTT.

This clonotype was seen a few times. The gene calls are TRBV27 and TRBJ2-2, with 7 bases identical to TRBD1. This CDR3 is built from 16 residues. The V gene's germline CDR1 is MNHEY and CDR2 SMNVEV (reference sequence). The V gene end was trimmed by 5 bases and the J gene end by 1 base; junction bases not matched to a gene: 7. CDR3 in DNA: TGTGCCAGCAGTCCCCGGACAGGTGTGAACACCGGGGAGCTGTTTTTT. Encoded protein: CASSPRTGVNTGELFF.

The table lists this clonotype with a few counts. The rearrangement links TRBV30 to TRBJ2-2; D ambiguous. There are 13 residues in the CDR3. Germline loops: CDR1 GTSNPN, CDR2 SVGIG (reference sequence). V dropped 2 bases and J dropped 5 bases, with 9 bases sitting between them. The CDR3 protein is CAWSQEVTGELFF. The CDR3 DNA reads TGTGCCTGGAGTCAAGAGGTAACCGGGGAGCTGTTTTTT.

This clonotype was seen a few times. The chain combines TRBV3-1 with TRBJ1-4; no reliable D call. Trimming left V 2 bases short and J 7 bases short, with 17 bases between. CDR1 and CDR2 (germline): LGHDT, YNNKEL (reference sequence). The CDR3 sequence is 16 residues long. The CDR3 loop is CASSQITRASGEKLFF. In DNA, the CDR3 is TGTGCCAGCAGCCAAATCACTAGGGCCAGCGGTGAAAAACTGTTTTTT.

This clonotype was detected a few times. The gene calls are TRBV12-3 or TRBV12-4 and TRBJ2-3; TRBD2 matches 8 bases. Trimming removed 1 base from V and 5 bases from J; junction bases left unmatched: 14. This CDR3 comprises 18 residues. The CDR3 DNA reads TGTGCCAGCAGTTTAGTCTCGTTTTTGACGGGAGGGGGAGATACGCAGTATTTT. Protein: CASSLVSFLTGGGDTQYF.

The chain is built from TRBV4-3 and TRBJ2-6; a weak D match, TRBD1 (5 bases). The germline CDR1 and CDR2 sequences are LGHNA and YSLEER. The V gene lost 0 bases and the J gene lost 1 base, with 13 bases spanning the gap. This CDR3 is built from 18 residues. Here the CDR3 DNA reads TGCGCCAGCAGCCAAGATCCCGCAGGGTTTTCTGGGGCCAACGTCCTGACTTTC. Amino acid sequence: CASSQDPAGFSGANVLTF.

J is TRBJ2-7 and V is TRBV4-1; a possible D gene is TRBD2 (5 bases). CDR1 is MGHRA and CDR2 is YSYEKL in the germline V gene. The CDR3 is made up of 15 amino acids. The V end was cut by 4 bases, the J end by 1 base, with 14 bases between. CDR3 sequence reads: CASSLRGGKSYEQYF. CDR3 DNA: TGCGCCAGCAGCCTTCGGGGTGGGAAATCCTACGAGCAGTACTTC.

The J gene is TRBJ2-7, the V gene TRBV9; 10 nucleotides line up with TRBD2. After removal of 0 bases from V and 1 base from J, the junction contained 10 bases not matched to a gene. Germline loops: CDR1 SGDLS, CDR2 YYNGEE. The CDR3 totals 18 residues. CDR3 coding DNA: TGTGCCAGCAGCGTAGTGGTTCTAGCGGGAGAGGTATCCTACGAGCAGTACTTC. Translating it yields CASSVVVLAGEVSYEQYF.

A few counts support this clonotype. This sequence joins TRBV12-3 or TRBV12-4 and TRBJ1-2; D gene ambiguous. Trimming pared 6 bases from V and 4 bases from J, leaving 12 bases between. The CDR3 covers 13 residues. CDR3 sequence reads: CASSPVNFYGYTF. The CDR3 DNA reads as TGTGCCAGCAGCCCTGTCAATTTCTATGGCTACACCTTC.

This clonotype was seen a few times. This chain connects TRBV12-3 or TRBV12-4 to TRBJ1-1; D is undetermined. The CDR3 consists of 13 residues. V was trimmed by 4 bases and J by 0 bases, leaving 6 bases between them. In nucleotides, the CDR3 is TGTGCCAGCAGTTCCTCAGTGAACACTGAAGCTTTCTTT. Translated: CASSSSVNTEAFF.

The rearrangement joins TRBV12-3 or TRBV12-4 to TRBJ2-7, with D possibly TRBD1 on 6 matching bases. Trimming stripped 3 bases from V and 2 bases from J, with 11 bases between. This CDR3 spans 14 amino acids. CDR3 region: CASSFRQATYEQYF. Written as DNA, the CDR3 is TGTGCCAGCAGTTTCAGACAGGCGACCTACGAGCAGTACTTC.

The chain employs TRBV3-1 and TRBJ2-3, with D hard to call. Germline V gene data show CDR1 as LGHDT and CDR2 as YNNKEL (reference sequence). Trimming cost V 3 bases and J 4 bases, with 17 bases left between them. This CDR3 has 16 amino acids. In nucleotides, the CDR3 is TGTGCCAGCAGCCACGGTAGGCAGGCCGGTCCAGATACGCAGTATTTT. Its protein is CASSHGRQAGPDTQYF.

This CDR3 reads CASSYSGLAGGEQFF. CDR3 DNA sequence: TGTGCCAGCAGTTACTCGGGTCTAGCGGGAGGCGAGCAGTTCTTC. J is TRBJ2-1 and V is TRBV6-5; 11 bases are shared with TRBD2. Unmatched junction bases numbered 5, after V lost 0 bases and J lost 10 bases. This CDR3 has 15 residues. Germline V gives CDR1 MNHEY, CDR2 SVGAGI.